The 28 T cell receptor beta chains below were found in one sample sequenced in a study of T cell changes during pregnancy in multiple sclerosis. The table came from immunoSEQ multiplex PCR; TCRdb's copy has only in-frame clones and leaves some out. The sample has under 85,000 clones, under 95% seen once. The sequenced sample was peripheral blood, obtained in the third trimester of pregnancy. Every receptor here comes from a female donor in good health, enrolled as a control in a pregnancy study.

The chain joins TRBV11-1 to TRBJ2-7; no clear D gene. The V end was cut by 1 base, the J end by 2 bases, with 12 bases between. The CDR3 has 15 amino acids. Germline V CDR1 and CDR2: SGHAT, FQDESV (reference sequence). The chain's CDR3 is CASSLGHEVPYEQYF. In nucleotides, the CDR3 is TGTGCCAGCAGCTTAGGTCACGAGGTCCCCTACGAGCAGTACTTC.

The rearrangement uses TRBV5-1 and TRBJ1-1, with 7 positions matching TRBD1. Germline-derived CDR1 and CDR2 are SGHRS and YFSETQ. V trimming: 3 bases; J trimming: 4 bases; junction bases outside the gene matches: 6. There are 14 residues in the CDR3. The CDR3 loop is CASSSRQGPTEAFF. DNA for the CDR3: TGCGCCAGCAGCTCACGACAGGGTCCCACTGAAGCTTTCTTT.

The chain employs TRBV4-3 and TRBJ1-5; D not certain. Trimming took off 0 bases at V and 9 bases at J, with 9 bases between the two ends. Germline assignment: CDR1 LGHNA and CDR2 YSLEER. CDR3 length: 13 amino acids. This CDR3 reads CASSQDPFRPQHF. CDR3 nucleotides: TGCGCCAGCAGCCAAGATCCTTTTCGGCCCCAGCATTTT.

The chain combines TRBV18 with TRBJ1-3; D may be TRBD1 (5 bases). V lost 2 bases and J lost 3, with 23 bases in between. The germline V gene has CDR1 KGHSH and CDR2 LQKENI. The CDR3 has 19 residues. CDR3 DNA: TGTGCCAGCTCACCATCGGGAGACGGGACTTCCCTGGGTGGAAACACCATATATTTT. It translates to CASSPSGDGTSLGGNTIYF.

This chain's CDR3 is CSGPEEYGYTF. The CDR3 DNA is TGCAGTGGTCCGGAGGAATATGGCTACACCTTC. This chain uses TRBV20-1 with TRBJ1-2, with D uncertain. Germline values: CDR1 DFQATT, CDR2 SNEGSKA (reference sequence). This CDR3 is built from 11 residues. V lost 7 bases and J 5 bases, leaving 11 bases between the germline ends.

The V gene is TRBV15, the J gene TRBJ1-4; D might be TRBD1 (5 bases). CDR1 and CDR2 (germline): LNHNV, YYDKDF (reference sequence). Trimming cost V 1 base and J 8 bases, with 8 bases left between them. This CDR3 has 13 amino acids. The CDR3 nucleotides are TGTGCCACCAGCAGAGCCGGGGGGGAAAAACTGTTTTTT. It encodes CATSRAGGEKLFF.

The chain uses TRBV7-3 and TRBJ2-7; 12 nucleotides agree with TRBD1. CDR1 and CDR2 from the germline V gene are SGHTA and FQGTGA. The CDR3 spans 15 residues. The V gene end was trimmed by 2 bases and the J gene end by 3 bases; junction bases not matched to a gene: 2. CDR3 nucleotide sequence: TGTGCCAGCAGCTTAGGGACAGGGGGCTTCTACGAGCAGTACTTC. Residues: CASSLGTGGFYEQYF.

The rearrangement joins TRBV4-3 to TRBJ1-2; the D is unclear. The V gene's germline CDR1 is LGHNA and CDR2 YSLEER. V was cut by 0 bases and J by 4 bases, with 9 bases left in between. The CDR3 spans 14 residues. The CDR3 here is CASSQDNSIYGYTF. The CDR3 DNA sequence: TGCGCCAGCAGCCAAGATAACAGCATCTATGGCTACACCTTC.

The rearrangement links TRBV5-5 to TRBJ2-1, with D unclear. Trimming removed 0 bases from V and 3 bases from J, with 13 bases in between. Germline CDR1 reads SGHKS; CDR2 reads YYEKEE (reference sequence). The CDR3 is 16 residues long. DNA for the CDR3: TGTGCCAGCAGCTTGGCCCTCCAGTACAACTACAATGAGCAGTTCTTC. Its translation: CASSLALQYNYNEQFF.

This chain uses TRBV5-1 with TRBJ2-3; 9 nucleotides match TRBD2. CDR3 length: 17 amino acids. The V and J ends lost 4 bases and 1 base, in that order; junction bases with no gene match: 10. Looked up from germline, CDR1 is SGHRS and CDR2 is YFSETQ. CDR3 in DNA: TGCGCCAGCAGCCTCCCCTCCTTAGCGGGGGGCACAGATACGCAGTATTTT. It specifies CASSLPSLAGGTDTQYF.

The CDR3 region has the DNA TGTGCCAGCAGCCCCCAAACCAGGGTTTTTAACGGCGGGGAGCTGTTTTTT. Amino acids: CASSPQTRVFNGGELFF. The chain couples TRBV7-2 to TRBJ2-2, with D tentatively TRBD1 (5 bases). The CDR3 consists of 17 residues. Looked up from germline, CDR1 is SGHTA and CDR2 is FQGNSA. Trimming pared 5 bases from V and 7 bases from J, leaving 23 bases between.

This clone has only one observation. The V and J genes are TRBV11-2 and TRBJ1-3; 7 nucleotides agree with TRBD1. Trimming at V came to 8 bases and at J to 4 bases, leaving 8 bases not matched to a gene. CDR1 SGHAT and CDR2 FQNNGV come from the germline V gene. CDR3 size: 14 residues. CDR3 in DNA: TGTGCCAGCGGAATAGGGGGCCCAGGAAACACCATATATTTT. Encoded protein: CASGIGGPGNTIYF.

This chain uses TRBV6-5 with TRBJ1-2; D perhaps matches TRBD1 (6 bases). The CDR3 is 13 amino acids. With 5 bases removed from V and 2 bases from J, the gap between germline ends came to 9 bases. The germline V gene has CDR1 MNHEY and CDR2 SVGAGI. In DNA form, the CDR3 reads TGTGCCAGCAGTAAGGACAGAAACTATGGCTACACCTTC. Protein product: CASSKDRNYGYTF.

This clone was observed a single time. V gene TRBV19 combines with J gene TRBJ2-5; 7 bases are shared with TRBD2. V trimming: 10 bases; J trimming: 2 bases; junction bases outside the gene matches: 7. In germline, CDR1 is LNHDA, CDR2 SQIVND (reference sequence). This CDR3 contains 13 residues. The CDR3 DNA follows: TGTGCCACCCAGCGGGGAAGACAAGAGACCCAGTACTTC. Translating it yields CATQRGRQETQYF.

The chain has TRBV27 and TRBJ1-5; D might be TRBD1 (5 bases). Germline CDR1 reads MNHEY; CDR2 reads SMNVEV (reference sequence). V lost 8 bases to trimming and J lost 6 bases, with 17 bases between them. This CDR3 comprises 14 residues. The CDR3 region has the DNA TGTGCCAGCGGAGTACTGGGTAGGGGTCAGCCCCAGCATTTT. Amino acids: CASGVLGRGQPQHF.

The rearrangement links TRBV19 to TRBJ2-2; the D is unclear. Trimming took 7 bases from V and 0 from J, leaving 12 bases between them. The CDR3 totals 15 residues. CDR1 LNHDA and CDR2 SQIVND come from the germline V gene (reference sequence). The CDR3 sequence: CASIVRAANTGELFF. DNA for the CDR3: TGTGCCAGTATAGTCCGTGCCGCGAACACCGGGGAGCTGTTTTTT.

The CDR3 DNA follows: TGTGCCAGTAGTCCTCGTCTCCTACGGGGTGAAGCTTTCTTT. It specifies CASSPRLLRGEAFF. The V and J genes are TRBV19 and TRBJ1-1; no reliable D call. Trimming removed 5 bases from V and 7 bases from J, with 17 bases in between. The CDR3 spans 14 residues. The germline V gene encodes CDR1 LNHDA and CDR2 SQIVND (reference sequence).

V is TRBV7-2 and J is TRBJ1-1; 9 positions match TRBD1. Germline-derived CDR1 and CDR2 are SGHTA and FQGNSA. The CDR3 has 13 amino acids. J lost 5 bases, V lost 6 bases, and 4 bases had no gene match. This CDR3 reads CASRRQGGTEAFF. In nucleotides, the CDR3 is TGTGCCAGCAGACGACAGGGGGGAACTGAAGCTTTCTTT.

As DNA, the CDR3 is TGTGCCAGCTCACCGTACGGGATACTAGCGGGGCCGGACAATGAGCAGTTCTTC. Protein sequence: CASSPYGILAGPDNEQFF. The chain links TRBV18 to TRBJ2-1; 10 nucleotides align to TRBD2. Germline assignment: CDR1 KGHSH and CDR2 LQKENI. The CDR3 consists of 18 residues. J gave up 5 bases and V 3 bases, and 13 bases lay outside the gene matches.

The V and J genes are TRBV9 and TRBJ1-2; 10 positions agree with TRBD1. The germline gives CDR1 SGDLS, CDR2 YYNGEE. Germline trimming cut 3 bases from V and 0 bases from J; bases unmatched to any gene: 2. CDR3 length equals 15 residues. This CDR3 reads CASSAGQGANYGYTF. Written as DNA, the CDR3 is TGTGCCAGCAGCGCTGGACAGGGGGCTAACTATGGCTACACCTTC.

This clone was seen just once. The chain uses TRBV25-1 and TRBJ1-2, with D tentatively TRBD1 (5 bases). Germline-derived CDR1 and CDR2 are MGHDK and SYGVNS. CDR3 length equals 14 residues. Deletions cut 2 bases from V and 2 bases from J, with 9 bases between. CDR3 loop: CASSERGGNYGYTF. The CDR3, as DNA: TGTGCCAGCAGTGAAAGGGGTGGAAACTATGGCTACACCTTC.

J is TRBJ1-2 and V is TRBV7-2; TRBD1 might be the D (6 bases). Trimming removed 5 bases from V and 2 bases from J, with 12 bases in between. Looked up from germline, CDR1 is SGHTA and CDR2 is FQGNSA. The CDR3 consists of 14 residues. CDR3 loop: CASSIRDKNYGYTF. CDR3 nucleotides: TGTGCCAGCAGCATACGGGACAAGAACTATGGCTACACCTTC.

The CDR3 DNA reads TGTGCCAGCAGCTTAGACGGGTCGAACACCGGGGAGCTGTTTTTT. It encodes CASSLDGSNTGELFF. The chain uses TRBV7-2 and TRBJ2-2; D gene ambiguous. From germline, CDR1 is SGHTA and CDR2 FQGNSA. CDR3 length: 15 residues. V was cut by 1 base and J by 0 bases, with 6 bases left in between.

The table lists this clone with a count of one. The V and J genes are TRBV7-3 and TRBJ2-1; 7 bases agree with TRBD2. J was trimmed by 5 bases and V by 5 bases; bases with no gene match: 6. This CDR3 contains 14 residues. The germline CDR1 and CDR2 sequences are SGHTA and FQGTGA. CDR3 sequence (DNA): TGTGCCAGCAGCCAACCGGGAGGAAACAATGAGCAGTTCTTC. Encoded protein: CASSQPGGNNEQFF.

This rearrangement joins TRBV30 to TRBJ2-1, with D possibly matching TRBD1 (6 bases). The CDR3 is 11 amino acids. Germline V CDR1 and CDR2: GTSNPN, SVGIG (reference sequence). The V gene lost 7 bases and the J gene lost 4 bases, with 8 bases spanning the gap. CDR3 nucleotide sequence: TGTGCCTTTGACAGGTACAATGAGCAGTTCTTC. Its protein is CAFDRYNEQFF. The whole variable domain, remainder taken from reference TRBV30 and TRBJ2-1, is SQTIHQWPATLVQPVGSPLSLECTVEGTSNPNLYWYRQAAGRGLQLLFYSVGIGQISSEVPQNLSASRPQDRQFILSSKKLLLSDSGFYLCAFDRYNEQFFGPGTRLTVL.

The V and J genes are TRBV4-1 and TRBJ1-2; TRBD1 aligns across 8 bases. Trimming at V came to 1 base and at J to 4 bases, leaving 5 bases not matched to a gene. The CDR3 covers 15 residues. CDR1 and CDR2 from the germline V gene are MGHRA and YSYEKL. CDR3: CASSQGTGPGYGYTF. The DNA of the CDR3 is TGCGCCAGCAGCCAAGGGACAGGGCCAGGCTATGGCTACACCTTC.

J is TRBJ2-7 and V is TRBV6-6, with 10 bases identical to TRBD1. The junction had 4 bases not matched to a gene; V was cut back by 5 bases and J by 0 bases. The germline gives CDR1 MNHNY, CDR2 SVGAGI (reference sequence). The CDR3 totals 15 residues. DNA for the CDR3: TGTGCCAGCAGTCCACGGACAGGGGGCTCCTACGAGCAGTACTTC. Encoded protein: CASSPRTGGSYEQYF.

The chain links TRBV29-1 to TRBJ1-2; the D is unclear. This CDR3 contains 13 residues. V gave up 4 bases and J gave up 0 bases, with 9 bases separating them. Germline V gene lookup returns CDR1 SQVTM and CDR2 ANQGSEA. DNA for the CDR3: TGCAGCGTTGTAAAGAGGGCTAACTATGGCTACACCTTC. This encodes CSVVKRANYGYTF.